This TCR beta chain was identified in a study of blood T cell repertoires in COVID-19. Across the study: Researchers got acute and convalescent COVID-19 samples from the United States, Italy and Spain. The cDNA or gDNA used as material had been derived from T cells, B-cell-depleted T cells, or PBMCs.

This clone came up a few times. After removal of 4 bases from V and 6 bases from J, the junction contained 7 bases not matched to a gene. The CDR3 length is 13 residues. From germline, CDR1 is SGHNT and CDR2 YYREEE (reference sequence). TCRdb's copy holds only in-frame clones and misses some; the assay was immunoSEQ multiplex PCR. The sample records some 41,000 clones, more than 80% being singletons. The chain employs TRBV5-4 and TRBJ2-7, with 7 positions matching TRBD1. This TCR was sampled from an elderly man in a cohort sampled during active COVID-19. The sequenced sample was peripheral blood. The CDR3 protein is CASSPPTGFEQYF. The CDR3 DNA sequence: TGTGCCAGCAGCCCCCCGACAGGGTTCGAGCAGTACTTC.